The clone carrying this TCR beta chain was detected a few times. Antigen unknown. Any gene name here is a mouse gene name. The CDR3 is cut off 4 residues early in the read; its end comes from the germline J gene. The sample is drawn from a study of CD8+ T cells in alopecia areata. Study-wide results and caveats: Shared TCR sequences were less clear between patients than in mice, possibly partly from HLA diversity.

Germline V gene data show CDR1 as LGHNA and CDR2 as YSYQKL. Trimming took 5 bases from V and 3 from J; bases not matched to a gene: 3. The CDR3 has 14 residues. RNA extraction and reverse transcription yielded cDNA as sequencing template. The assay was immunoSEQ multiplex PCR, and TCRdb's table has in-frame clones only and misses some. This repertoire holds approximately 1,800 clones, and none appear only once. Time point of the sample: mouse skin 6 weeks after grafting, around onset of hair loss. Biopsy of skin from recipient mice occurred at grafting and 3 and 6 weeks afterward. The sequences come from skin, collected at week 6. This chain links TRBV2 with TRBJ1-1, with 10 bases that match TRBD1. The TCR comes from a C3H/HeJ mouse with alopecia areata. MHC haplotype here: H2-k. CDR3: CASSDRGPYTEVFF. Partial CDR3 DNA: TGTGCCAGCAGCGACAGGGGGCCCTACACA. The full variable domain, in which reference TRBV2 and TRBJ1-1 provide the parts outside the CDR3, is DPKIIQKPKYLVAVTGSEKILICEQYLGHNAMYWYRQSAKKPLEFMFSYSYQKLMDNQTASSRFQPQSSKKNHLDLQITALKPDDSATYFCASSDRGPYTEVFFGKGTRLTVV.